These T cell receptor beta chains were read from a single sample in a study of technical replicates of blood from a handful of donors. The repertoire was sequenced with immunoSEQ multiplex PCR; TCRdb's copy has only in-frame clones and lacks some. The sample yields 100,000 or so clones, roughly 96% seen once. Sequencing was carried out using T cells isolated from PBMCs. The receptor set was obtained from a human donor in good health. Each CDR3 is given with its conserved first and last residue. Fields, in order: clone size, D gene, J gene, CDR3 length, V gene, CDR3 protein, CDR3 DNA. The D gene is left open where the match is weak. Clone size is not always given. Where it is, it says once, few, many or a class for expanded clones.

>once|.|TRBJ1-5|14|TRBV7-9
CASSYPGKNQPQHF
TGTGCCAGCAGCTATCCAGGGAAGAATCAGCCCCAGCATTTT
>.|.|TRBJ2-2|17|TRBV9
CASSVSQGALGTGELFF
TGTGCCAGCAGCGTATCCCAGGGCGCCCTGGGAACCGGGGAGCTGTTTTTT
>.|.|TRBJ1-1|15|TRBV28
CASRTRGGVDTEAFF
TGTGCCAGCCGAACCAGGGGCGGAGTGGACACTGAAGCTTTCTTT
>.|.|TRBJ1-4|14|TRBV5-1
CASSSQGSGEKLFF
TGCGCCAGCAGCTCCCAGGGTAGCGGTGAAAAACTGTTTTTT
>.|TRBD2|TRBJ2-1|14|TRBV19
CASRSGETYNEQFF
TGTGCCAGTAGAAGCGGGGAGACCTACAATGAGCAGTTCTTC
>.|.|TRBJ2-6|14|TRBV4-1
CASNSLSGANVLTF
TGCGCCAGCAACAGCCTCTCTGGGGCCAACGTCCTGACTTTC
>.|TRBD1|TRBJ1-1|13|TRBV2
CASSVDRGTEAFF
TGTGCCAGCAGTGTAGACAGGGGTACTGAAGCTTTCTTT
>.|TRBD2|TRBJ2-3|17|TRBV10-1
CASSELTSGGPTDTQYF
TGCGCCAGCAGTGAGTTAACTAGCGGGGGGCCCACAGATACGCAGTATTTT
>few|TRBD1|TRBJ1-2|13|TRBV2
CASTGGEVYGYTF
TGTGCCTCCACAGGGGGCGAAGTCTATGGCTACACCTTC
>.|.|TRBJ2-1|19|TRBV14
CASSQAFGTLSNSYNEQFF
TGTGCCAGCAGCCAAGCCTTCGGGACTTTGAGCAACTCCTACAATGAGCAGTTCTTC
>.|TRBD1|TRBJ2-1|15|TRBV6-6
CASSPGQGSYNEQFF
TGTGCCAGCAGTCCGGGACAGGGGTCCTACAATGAGCAGTTCTTC
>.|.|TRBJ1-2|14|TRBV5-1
CASSLAGQNYGYTF
TGCGCCAGCAGCTTGGCAGGACAGAACTATGGCTACACCTTC
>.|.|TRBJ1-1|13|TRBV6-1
CASSWTENTEAFF
TGTGCCAGCAGTTGGACTGAGAACACTGAAGCTTTCTTT
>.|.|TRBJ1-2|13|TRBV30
CAWSPTGTYGYTF
TGTGCCTGGAGTCCCACAGGAACCTATGGCTACACCTTC
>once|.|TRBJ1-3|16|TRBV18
CASSPNRESSGNTIYF
TGTGCCAGCTCACCAAACAGGGAGAGTTCTGGAAACACCATATATTTT
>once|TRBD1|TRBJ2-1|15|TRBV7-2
CASSLFGTGFNEQFF
TGTGCCAGCAGCTTATTCGGGACAGGGTTTAATGAGCAGTTCTTC
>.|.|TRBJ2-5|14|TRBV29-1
CSVEPGAFQETQYF
TGCAGCGTTGAGCCAGGGGCATTTCAAGAGACCCAGTACTTC
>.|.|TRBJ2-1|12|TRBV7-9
CASSLNSNEQFF
TGTGCCAGCAGCTTAAACAGCAATGAGCAGTTCTTC
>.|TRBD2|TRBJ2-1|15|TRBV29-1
CSVEGPGLGYNEQFF
TGCAGCGTTGAGGGGCCGGGACTAGGATACAATGAGCAGTTCTTC
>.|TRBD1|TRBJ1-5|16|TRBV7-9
CASSLGLGTDNQPQHF
TGTGCCAGCAGCTTGGGATTAGGGACAGACAATCAGCCCCAGCATTTT
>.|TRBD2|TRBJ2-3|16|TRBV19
CASSEGAGVALDTQYF
TGTGCCAGTAGTGAAGGGGCGGGAGTGGCGTTGGATACGCAGTATTTT
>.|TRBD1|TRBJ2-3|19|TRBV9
CASSTWDTFGTGGKDTQYF
TGTGCCAGCAGCACGTGGGATACGTTCGGGACAGGGGGGAAAGATACGCAGTATTTT
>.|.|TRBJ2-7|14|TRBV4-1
CASSLEQLDYEQYF
TGCGCCAGCAGCCTTGAACAGCTCGACTACGAGCAGTACTTC
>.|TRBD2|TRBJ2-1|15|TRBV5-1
CASSQGLAGWNEQFF
TGCGCCAGCAGCCAAGGACTAGCGGGCTGGAATGAGCAGTTCTTC
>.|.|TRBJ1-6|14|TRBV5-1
CASSFAENNSPLHF
TGCGCCAGCAGCTTCGCAGAAAATAATTCACCCCTCCACTTT
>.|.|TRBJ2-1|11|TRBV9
CASSVGGDQFF
TGTGCCAGCAGCGTAGGGGGGGATCAGTTCTTC
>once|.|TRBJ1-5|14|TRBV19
CASSTQGGNQPQHF
TGTGCCAGTAGTACCCAAGGGGGCAATCAGCCCCAGCATTTT
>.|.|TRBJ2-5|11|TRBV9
CASSQGQTQYF
TGTGCCAGCAGCCAGGGGCAGACCCAGTACTTC
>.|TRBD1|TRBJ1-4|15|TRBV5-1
CASSLEGTGNEKLFF
TGCGCCAGCAGCTTGGAAGGGACAGGGAATGAAAAACTGTTTTTT
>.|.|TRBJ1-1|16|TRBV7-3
CASSLSGGPMNTEAFF
TGTGCCAGCAGCTTATCTGGGGGCCCCATGAACACTGAAGCTTTCTTT
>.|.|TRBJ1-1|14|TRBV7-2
CASSLLAGATEAFF
TGTGCCAGCAGCTTACTTGCGGGGGCCACTGAAGCTTTCTTT